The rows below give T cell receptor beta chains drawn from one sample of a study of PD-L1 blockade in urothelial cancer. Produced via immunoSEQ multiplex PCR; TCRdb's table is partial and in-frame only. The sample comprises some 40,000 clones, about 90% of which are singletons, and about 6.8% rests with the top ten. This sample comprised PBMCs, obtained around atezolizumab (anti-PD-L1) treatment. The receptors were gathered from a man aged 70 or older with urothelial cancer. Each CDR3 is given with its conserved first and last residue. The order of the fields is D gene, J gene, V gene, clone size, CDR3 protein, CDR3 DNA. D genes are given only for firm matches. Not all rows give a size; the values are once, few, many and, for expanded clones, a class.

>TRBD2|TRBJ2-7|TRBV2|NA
CASSTRLAGEKYF
TGTGCCAGCAGTACCAGACTAGCGGGAGAGAAGTACTTC
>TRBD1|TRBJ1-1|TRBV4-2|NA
CASSQRGTGNTEAFF
TGTGCCAGCAGCCAACGGGGGACAGGGAACACTGAAGCTTTCTTT
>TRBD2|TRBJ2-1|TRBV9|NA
CASSVVGGVNNEQFF
TGTGCCAGCAGCGTAGTGGGAGGGGTCAACAATGAGCAGTTCTTC
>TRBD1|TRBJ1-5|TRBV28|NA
CASSPPGQGAIQPQHF
TGTGCCAGCAGCCCCCCCGGACAGGGGGCTATTCAGCCCCAGCATTTT
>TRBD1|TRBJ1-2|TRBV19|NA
CASSDGQVRGYTF
TGTGCCAGTAGTGACGGACAGGTACGAGGCTACACCTTC
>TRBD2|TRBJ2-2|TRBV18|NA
CASSPPGSGSATGELFF
TGTGCCAGCTCACCACCGGGTAGCGGGAGTGCCACCGGGGAGCTGTTTTTT
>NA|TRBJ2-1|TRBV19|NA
CASSIMGLYNEQFF
TGTGCCAGTAGTATAATGGGACTTTACAATGAGCAGTTCTTC
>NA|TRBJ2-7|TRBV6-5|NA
CASSFRGGNEQYF
TGTGCCAGCAGTTTTAGGGGGGGGAACGAGCAGTACTTC
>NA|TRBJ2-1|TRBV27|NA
CASSLRGSRSYNEQFF
TGTGCCAGCAGTTTACGGGGGAGTAGGTCCTACAATGAGCAGTTCTTC
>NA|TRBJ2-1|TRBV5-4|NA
CASSLGVASYNEQFF
TGTGCCAGCAGCTTAGGGGTCGCATCCTACAATGAGCAGTTCTTC
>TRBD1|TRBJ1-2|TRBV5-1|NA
CASSLATGQGKGYTF
TGCGCCAGCAGCTTGGCCACGGGACAGGGGAAAGGCTACACCTTC
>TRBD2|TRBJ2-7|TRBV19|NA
CASKRTGGQHEQYF
TGTGCCAGCAAGCGGACGGGAGGGCAACACGAGCAGTACTTC
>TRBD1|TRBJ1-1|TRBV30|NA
CAWSRTGNTEAFF
TGTGCCTGGAGCAGGACAGGGAACACTGAAGCTTTCTTT
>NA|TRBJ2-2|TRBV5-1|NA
CASSGMGALGELFF
TGCGCCAGCAGCGGTATGGGGGCTCTCGGGGAGCTGTTTTTT
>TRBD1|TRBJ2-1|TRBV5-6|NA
CASNDRDRLSNEQFF
TGTGCCAGCAACGACCGGGACAGACTATCCAATGAGCAGTTCTTC
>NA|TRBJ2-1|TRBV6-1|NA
CASNRDTIYNEQFF
TGTGCCAGCAACAGAGATACCATCTACAATGAGCAGTTCTTC
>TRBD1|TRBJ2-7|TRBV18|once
CASQRDRGNYEQYF
TGTGCCAGCCAACGGGACAGGGGGAACTACGAGCAGTACTTC
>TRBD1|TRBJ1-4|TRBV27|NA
CGTGTGNEKLFF
TGTGGCACGGGGACAGGGAATGAAAAACTGTTTTTT
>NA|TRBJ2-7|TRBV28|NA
CASSLPASGKTSF
TGTGCCAGCAGTCTCCCCGCCAGCGGCAAGACAAGTTTC
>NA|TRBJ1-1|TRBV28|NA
CASSLPLRDIWDMNTEAFF
TGTGCCAGCAGTTTACCCCTCAGGGACATCTGGGACATGAACACTGAAGCTTTCTTT
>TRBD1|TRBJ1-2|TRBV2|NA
CASSPPGTGMYGYTF
TGTGCCAGCAGTCCACCCGGGACAGGGATGTATGGCTACACCTTC
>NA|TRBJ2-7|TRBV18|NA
CASSPPQRQEQYF
TGTGCCAGCTCACCACCCCAGAGACAGGAGCAGTACTTC